The clone carrying this TCR beta chain was seen ten or more times. Its antigen is not identified. Four PCR rounds used nested alpha and beta constant region primers plus the SP2 primer. TCRdb fed the UMI-ligation and nested PCR reads into MiXCR, producing one record per CDR3 protein. The profile shows more than 30,000 distinct CDR3 sequences, roughly 6.6% of them singletons. The record originates from a study of naive and memory T cell subsets. Treatment here: skin biopsy from PPD injection site in Mantoux-positive individual. A UMI-containing oligonucleotide was joined by 3' ligation to the TCR cDNA template. The V end lost 8 bases, the J end lost 0 bases, and 11 bases lay between the germline ends. Germline CDR1 reads ENHRY; CDR2 reads SYGVKD. The CDR3 spans 14 residues. Study observations and caveats: Far more TCRs reportedly came from tuberculin skin test site biopsies.

This sequence originates from an adult in good health. The chain uses TRBV10-3 and TRBJ2-1; D ambiguous. Sample: skin, taken from a tuberculin skin test site. Written as DNA, the CDR3 is TGTGCCATCGAAAGGGATAGCTCCTACAATGAGCAGTTCTTC. Its translation is CAIERDSSYNEQFF.